This T cell receptor (beta chain) was captured by sequencing in a study of blood T cells in healthy people across ages. With respect to this clonotype: Its antigen is still unknown.

Study-wide findings and caveats: Older age coincided with a roughly linear decline in TCR beta diversity per million T cells. PBMCs left unsorted prevented a conclusive naive versus antigen-experienced comparison. A strong correlation was found between TCR beta diversity and the percentage of naive T cells. It was not known whether donors were CMV positive (a possible confounder of expanded clonotype changes).

For the second PCR, which ran for about 6 to 11 cycles, a sample-barcoded 5' primer and a J-beta primer mix were used. TCRdb re-called the 5' RACE reads through MiXCR, storing one row per CDR3 protein. The table includes 1.5 million or so distinct CDR3 sequences, around 42% detected once. The clonotype comes from a woman between 18 and 29 years old in good health. What was sequenced was blood.

The CDR3 nucleotides read TGTGCCAGCGGGCACTTCACTGAAGCTTTCTTT. Its protein product is CASGHFTEAFF. V is TRBV6-2 or TRBV6-3 and J is TRBJ1-1; D is undetermined. The V gene's germline CDR1 is MNHEY and CDR2 SVGEGT. The CDR3 totals 11 residues. Trimming took 8 bases from V and 4 from J, leaving 8 bases between them.